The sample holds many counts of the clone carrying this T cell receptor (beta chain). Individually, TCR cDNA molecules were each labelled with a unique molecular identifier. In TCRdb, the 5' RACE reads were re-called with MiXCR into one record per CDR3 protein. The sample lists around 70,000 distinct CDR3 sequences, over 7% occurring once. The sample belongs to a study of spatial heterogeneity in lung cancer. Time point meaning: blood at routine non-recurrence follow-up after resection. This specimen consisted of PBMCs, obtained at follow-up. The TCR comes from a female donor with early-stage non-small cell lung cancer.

This CDR3 is CAISDAGGLQPQHF. The CDR3 coding sequence is TGTGCCATCAGTGACGCGGGGGGGCTTCAGCCCCAGCATTTT. This chain connects TRBV10-3 to TRBJ1-5; D is perhaps TRBD1 (6 bases). Germline assignment: CDR1 ENHRY and CDR2 SYGVKD. The CDR3 extends over 14 amino acids. V was trimmed by 3 bases and J by 6 bases, leaving 12 bases between them.